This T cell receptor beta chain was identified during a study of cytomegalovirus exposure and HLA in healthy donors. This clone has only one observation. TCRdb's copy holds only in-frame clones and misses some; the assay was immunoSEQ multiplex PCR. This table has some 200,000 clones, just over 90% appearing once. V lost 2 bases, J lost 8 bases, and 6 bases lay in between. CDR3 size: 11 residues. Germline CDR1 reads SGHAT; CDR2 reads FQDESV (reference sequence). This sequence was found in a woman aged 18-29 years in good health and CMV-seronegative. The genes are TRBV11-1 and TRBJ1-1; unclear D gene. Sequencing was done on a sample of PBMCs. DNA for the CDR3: TGTGCCAGCAGCTTAACTACCGAAGCTTTCTTT. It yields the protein CASSLTTEAFF.